This is a list of T cell receptor beta chains from one sample in a study of T-cell reconstitution after alpha-beta-depleted transplantation in children. From the PCR reads, TCRdb called clonotypes with MiXCR, one entry per CDR3 protein. The sample holds more than 500,000 distinct CDR3 sequences; around 10% are singletons and the top ten take 11% to 15%. This specimen consisted of PBMCs, mostly from graft donor cells, obtained 180 days after TCRalphabeta/CD19-depleted stem cell transplant. The source is a female patient aged 2-9 years who had a stem cell transplant for aplastic anemia, so the T cells may come from the graft donor. The CDR3 runs from the conserved cysteine through the conserved F or W. D genes are given only for firm matches. Part of the rows lack a size; the others show once, few, many or a class for expanded clones.

v_gene	d_gene	abundance	j_gene	CDR3aa	CDR3nt
TRBV11-2	NA	few	TRBJ2-2	CASSFLVGELFF	TGTGCCAGCAGCTTTTTGGTGGGGGAGCTGTTTTTT
TRBV6-2/TRBV6-3	NA	NA	TRBJ1-5	CASSSGALNQPQHF	TGTGCCAGCAGTTCGGGGGCCCTCAATCAGCCCCAGCATTTT
TRBV7-9	TRBD1	many	TRBJ2-5	CASSLMGQGIETQYF	TGTGCCAGCAGCTTAATGGGACAGGGGATAGAGACCCAGTACTTC
TRBV18	NA	few	TRBJ2-3	CASSQLISTDTQYF	TGTGCCAGCTCACAACTTATTAGCACAGATACGCAGTATTTT
TRBV25-1	NA	NA	TRBJ1-2	CASSEYLGGYTF	TGTGCCAGCAGTGAATACTTGGGAGGCTACACCTTC
TRBV5-1	NA	many	TRBJ2-2	CASSTEGRSGELFF	TGCGCCAGCAGCACGGAGGGGAGATCTGGGGAGCTGTTTTTT
TRBV29-1	NA	few	TRBJ1-4	CSVGGGPNEKLFF	TGCAGCGTTGGAGGGGGACCTAATGAAAAACTGTTTTTT
TRBV27	TRBD1	NA	TRBJ2-2	CASSSTPGTGFTGELFF	TGTGCCAGCAGTTCAACACCAGGGACAGGGTTCACCGGGGAGCTGTTTTTT
TRBV30	NA	NA	TRBJ1-4	CAWSELWGREKLFF	TGTGCCTGGAGTGAGCTCTGGGGGCGGGAAAAACTGTTTTTT
TRBV6-1	TRBD1	few	TRBJ2-2	CASSSQGGGSTGELFF	TGTGCCAGCAGCTCACAGGGGGGTGGGAGCACCGGGGAGCTGTTTTTT
TRBV11-2	TRBD2	NA	TRBJ2-3	CASSLSPSGSPPADTQYF	TGTGCCAGCAGCTTAAGTCCTAGCGGTTCCCCGCCCGCAGATACGCAGTATTTT
TRBV11-2	TRBD2	few	TRBJ2-3	CASSFTGGADTQYF	TGTGCCAGCAGCTTTACGGGAGGTGCAGATACGCAGTATTTT
TRBV7-2	NA	few	TRBJ1-2	CASSPPGDGYTF	TGTGCCAGCAGCCCACCGGGGGATGGCTACACCTTC
TRBV29-1	NA	NA	TRBJ1-1	CSVSAQGEAFF	TGCAGCGTATCTGCCCAGGGTGAAGCTTTCTTT
TRBV20-1	TRBD2	few	TRBJ2-1	CSARDPGGSYNEQFF	TGCAGTGCTAGAGATCCGGGAGGCTCCTACAATGAGCAGTTCTTC
TRBV5-6	TRBD1	few	TRBJ1-6	CASSFQDRVDSPLHF	TGTGCCAGCAGCTTTCAGGACAGGGTCGACTCACCCCTCCACTTT
TRBV9	NA	NA	TRBJ2-1	CASSVVGGTYNEQFF	TGTGCCAGCAGCGTAGTGGGCGGGACGTACAATGAGCAGTTCTTC
TRBV19	NA	NA	TRBJ1-5	CASRRQSNQPQHF	TGTGCCAGTAGGAGACAGTCCAATCAGCCCCAGCATTTT
TRBV7-2	NA	NA	TRBJ2-1	CASSLHSVELFF	TGTGCCAGCAGCTTGCACTCAGTTGAGCTGTTCTTC
TRBV4-2	NA	many	TRBJ2-7	CASSREVSPTYEQYF	TGTGCCAGCAGCCGAGAGGTTTCTCCTACCTACGAGCAGTACTTC
TRBV6-1	TRBD1	NA	TRBJ1-2	CASSEAWTGGYGYTF	TGTGCCAGCAGTGAAGCTTGGACAGGGGGCTATGGCTACACCTTC
TRBV28	TRBD1	few	TRBJ2-6	CASSLRDRVFGANVLTF	TGTGCCAGCAGTTTGAGGGACAGGGTGTTTGGGGCCAACGTCCTGACTTTC
TRBV20-1	NA	few	TRBJ1-5	CSAGQRTSGQPQHF	TGCAGTGCAGGGCAGAGGACCTCGGGTCAGCCCCAGCATTTT
TRBV18	NA	NA	TRBJ2-1	CASSQSTAGPNEQFF	TGTGCCAGCTCACAGTCGACGGCGGGCCCAAATGAGCAGTTCTTC
TRBV27	TRBD1	few	TRBJ2-7	CASSHRDRVSYEQYF	TGTGCCAGCAGTCACCGGGACAGGGTTTCCTACGAGCAGTACTTC
TRBV11-2	TRBD2	few	TRBJ2-1	CASSPLRVSGRAYNEQFF	TGTGCCAGCAGCCCCCTTCGGGTGAGCGGGAGGGCCTACAATGAGCAGTTCTTC
TRBV11-2	NA	many	TRBJ2-7	CASNLWGDHPYEQYF	TGTGCCAGCAACCTATGGGGAGATCATCCCTACGAGCAGTACTTC
TRBV12-5	TRBD2	many	TRBJ2-2	CASGLVRGSGELFF	TGTGCTAGTGGTTTGGTACGCGGGAGCGGGGAGCTGTTTTTT
TRBV3-1	TRBD2	NA	TRBJ2-7	CASSQGLAGVHEQYF	TGTGCCAGCAGCCAAGGACTAGCGGGAGTTCACGAGCAGTACTTC
TRBV5-1	NA	many	TRBJ2-3	CASSLARTTDTQYF	TGCGCCAGCAGCTTGGCCCGGACCACAGATACGCAGTATTTT
TRBV5-1	NA	few	TRBJ2-7	CASSLWWGGPYEQYF	TGCGCCAGCAGCTTGTGGTGGGGGGGGCCCTACGAGCAGTACTTC
TRBV5-1	TRBD2	many	TRBJ2-3	CASSRRGTSDIPDTQYF	TGCGCCAGCAGCCGCCGGGGGACTAGTGATATTCCAGATACGCAGTATTTT
TRBV11-2	TRBD2	NA	TRBJ2-1	CASSYGTSGPSSYNEQFF	TGTGCCAGCAGCTATGGGACTAGCGGCCCGAGCTCCTACAATGAGCAGTTCTTC
TRBV30	NA	NA	TRBJ1-1	CAWRGGGSTEAFF	TGTGCCTGGAGGGGGGGAGGGTCAACTGAAGCTTTCTTT
TRBV12-3/TRBV12-4	NA	few	TRBJ1-1	CASSFDNGENEAFF	TGTGCCAGCAGTTTTGACAACGGAGAGAATGAAGCTTTCTTT
TRBV2	NA	few	TRBJ2-6	CASRTAHSGANVLTF	TGTGCCAGCCGGACAGCGCACTCTGGGGCCAACGTCCTGACTTTC
TRBV28	TRBD2	NA	TRBJ2-3	CASRWTSGSRTDTQYF	TGTGCCAGCAGGTGGACTAGCGGGAGCCGCACAGATACGCAGTATTTT
TRBV4-3	TRBD2	NA	TRBJ2-1	CASSQPASGRDNEQFF	TGCGCCAGCAGCCAACCCGCTAGCGGGAGAGACAATGAGCAGTTCTTC
TRBV5-1	TRBD2	few	TRBJ2-5	CASSLPLAGEGETQYF	TGCGCCAGCAGCCTACCACTAGCGGGAGAGGGAGAGACCCAGTACTTC
TRBV29-1	NA	NA	TRBJ2-7	CSVDTLASDLTYEQYF	TGCAGCGTTGATACACTAGCCTCTGACCTTACCTACGAGCAGTACTTC
TRBV7-2	NA	few	TRBJ2-1	CASRILVSSYNEQFF	TGTGCCAGCAGGATACTAGTCTCCTCCTACAATGAGCAGTTCTTC
TRBV11-2	NA	once	TRBJ1-3	CASSSRRPDPSSGNTIYF	TGTGCCAGCAGCTCCCGACGGCCAGACCCTTCATCTGGAAACACCATATATTTT